This entry describes one T cell receptor (beta chain). It lacks a known antigen. There are no base qualities to consult, and no much larger clone falls within one base. This entry is derived from a study of T-cell reconstitution after alpha-beta-depleted transplantation in children (dated by TCRdb to 2016 to 2017). Looking at the study overall: Using TCR repertoire profiling, the study quantitatively followed how T-cell immune reconstitution unfolded in children after TCRalphabeta/CD19-depleted allogeneic hematopoietic cell transplantation.

The library was obtained by PCR. TCRdb shows the sequencer as Illumina HiSeq 2500. TCR library preparation used molecular barcoding, with unique molecular identifiers applied to normalize quantification of the TCRbeta repertoire. TCRdb handled the public reads itself, with Q25 trimming in fastp and clone calling in MiXCR, and kept productive beta chains. Rows matching on CDR3 protein sequence are summarized as one entry with the most common DNA and genes. Here the sample has 350,000 to 450,000 distinct CDR3 sequences; about 14% occur a single time. The ten most abundant clones make up 3.5% to 4.5% of the sample. The germline V gene sets CDR1 to SGHRS and CDR2 to YFSETQ. From its cysteine to its phenylalanine, the CDR3 spans 15 amino acids. Only the CDR3 part of the read is kept: 45 bases, read in frame from the first base. The germline ends are 12 bases apart after V is trimmed by 3 bases and J by 0 bases.

The rearranged chain carries TRBV5-1 and TRBJ1-1, with no D gene named confidently. This TCR came from a human donor who donated a stem cell graft to a child with Fanconi anemia. The material sequenced was PBMCs, taken from the stem cell graft. Here the CDR3 is given as CASSSQAGVNTEAFF. The nucleotide sequence reads as follows: TGCGCCAGCAGCTCCCAAGCGGGAGTGAACACTGAAGCTTTCTTT.